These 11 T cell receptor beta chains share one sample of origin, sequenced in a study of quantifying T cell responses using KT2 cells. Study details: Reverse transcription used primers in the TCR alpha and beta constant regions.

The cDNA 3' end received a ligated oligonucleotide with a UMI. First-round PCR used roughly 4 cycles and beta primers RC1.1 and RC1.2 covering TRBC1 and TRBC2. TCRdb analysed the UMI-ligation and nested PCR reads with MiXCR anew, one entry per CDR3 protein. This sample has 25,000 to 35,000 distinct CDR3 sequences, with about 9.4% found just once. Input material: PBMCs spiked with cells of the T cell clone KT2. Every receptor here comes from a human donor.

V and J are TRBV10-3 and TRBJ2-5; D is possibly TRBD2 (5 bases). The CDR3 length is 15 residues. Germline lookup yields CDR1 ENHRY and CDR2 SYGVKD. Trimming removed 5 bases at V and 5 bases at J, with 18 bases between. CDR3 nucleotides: TGTGCCATCAGTAAGCCTTCGGCGGGTGGGGAGACCCAGTACTTC. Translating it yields CAISKPSAGGETQYF.

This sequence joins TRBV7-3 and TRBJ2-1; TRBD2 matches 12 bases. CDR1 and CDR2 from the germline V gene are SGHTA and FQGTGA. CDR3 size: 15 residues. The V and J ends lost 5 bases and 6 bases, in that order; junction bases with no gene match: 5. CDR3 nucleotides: TGTGCCAGCAGCCGACTAGCGGGAGACCTCAATGAGCAGTTCTTC. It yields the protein CASSRLAGDLNEQFF.

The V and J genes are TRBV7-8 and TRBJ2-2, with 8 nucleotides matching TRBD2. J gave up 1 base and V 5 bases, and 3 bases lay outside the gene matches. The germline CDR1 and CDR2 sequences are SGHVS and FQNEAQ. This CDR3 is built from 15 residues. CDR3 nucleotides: TGTGCCAGCAGCCACACTAGCGGGAACACCGGGGAGCTGTTTTTT. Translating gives CASSHTSGNTGELFF. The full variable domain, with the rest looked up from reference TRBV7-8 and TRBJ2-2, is GAGVSQSPRYKVAKRGQDVALRCDPISGHVSLFWYQQALGQGPEFLTYFQNEAQLDKSGLPSDRFFAERPEGSVSTLKIQRTQQEDSAVYLCASSHTSGNTGELFFGEGSRLTVL.

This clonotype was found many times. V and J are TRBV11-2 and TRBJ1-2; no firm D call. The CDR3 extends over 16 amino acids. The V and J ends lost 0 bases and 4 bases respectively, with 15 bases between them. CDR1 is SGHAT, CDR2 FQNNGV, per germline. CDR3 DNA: TGTGCCAGCAGCTTAGATCAGTGGGGAGTGAGCTATGGCTACACCTTC. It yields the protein CASSLDQWGVSYGYTF. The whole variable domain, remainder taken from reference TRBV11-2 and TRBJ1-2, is EAGVAQSPRYKIIEKRQSVAFWCNPISGHATLYWYQQILGQGPKLLIQFQNNGVVDDSQLPKDRFSAERLKGVDSTLKIQPAKLEDSAVYLCASSLDQWGVSYGYTFGSGTRLTVV.

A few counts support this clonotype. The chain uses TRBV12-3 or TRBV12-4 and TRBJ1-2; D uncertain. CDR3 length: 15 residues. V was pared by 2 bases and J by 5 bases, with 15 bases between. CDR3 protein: CASSLRSRGSYGYTF. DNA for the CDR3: TGTGCCAGCAGTTTACGGTCGCGAGGTAGTTATGGCTACACCTTC.

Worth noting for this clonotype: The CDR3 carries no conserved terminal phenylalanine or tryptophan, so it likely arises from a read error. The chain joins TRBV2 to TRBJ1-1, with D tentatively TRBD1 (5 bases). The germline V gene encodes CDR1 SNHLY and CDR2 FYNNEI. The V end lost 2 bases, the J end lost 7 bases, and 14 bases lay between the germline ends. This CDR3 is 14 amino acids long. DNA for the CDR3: TGTGCCAGCAGTGAACCCGGGACCCGCTATGAAGCTTTCTTA. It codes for CASSEPGTRYEAFL.

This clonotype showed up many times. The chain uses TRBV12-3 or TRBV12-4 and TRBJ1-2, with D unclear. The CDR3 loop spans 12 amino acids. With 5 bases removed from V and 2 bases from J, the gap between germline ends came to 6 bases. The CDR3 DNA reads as TGTGCCAGCAGTGCAGGCAACTATGGCTACACCTTC. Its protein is CASSAGNYGYTF.

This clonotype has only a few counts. The CDR3 DNA follows: TGTGCCAGCAGTTACTCGTCAAAAAGACAAGTCCCCACCTTC. Translated, it gives CASSYSSKRQVPTF. The V and J genes are TRBV6-5 and TRBJ1-2; D remains ambiguous. The CDR3 covers 14 residues. Germline CDR1 and CDR2: MNHEY and SVGAGI. The ends were cut back, 0 bases at V and 13 bases at J, with 18 bases in the middle.

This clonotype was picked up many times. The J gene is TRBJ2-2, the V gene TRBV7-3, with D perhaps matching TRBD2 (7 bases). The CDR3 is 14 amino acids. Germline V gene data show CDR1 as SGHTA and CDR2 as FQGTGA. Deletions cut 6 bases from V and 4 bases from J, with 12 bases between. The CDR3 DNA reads TGTGCCAGCAGTAACAGGGAGGGCACCGGGGAGCTGTTTTTT. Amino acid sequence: CASSNREGTGELFF.

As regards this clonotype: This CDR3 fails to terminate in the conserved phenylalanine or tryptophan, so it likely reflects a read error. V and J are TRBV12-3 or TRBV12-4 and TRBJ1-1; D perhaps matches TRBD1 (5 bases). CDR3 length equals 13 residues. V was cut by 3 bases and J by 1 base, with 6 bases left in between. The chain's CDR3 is CASSLTENTEAFL. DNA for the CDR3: TGTGCCAGCAGTTTGACAGAGAACACTGAAGCTTTCTTA.

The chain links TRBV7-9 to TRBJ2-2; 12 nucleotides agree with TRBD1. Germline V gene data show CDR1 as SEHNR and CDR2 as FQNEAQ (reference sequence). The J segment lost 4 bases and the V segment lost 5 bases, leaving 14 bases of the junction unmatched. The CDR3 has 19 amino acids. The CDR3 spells CASSREAGTGGRVTGELFF. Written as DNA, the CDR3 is TGTGCCAGCAGCCGTGAAGCCGGGACAGGGGGCAGGGTCACCGGGGAGCTGTTTTTT.